This TCR beta chain was documented in a study of T-cell memory formation after mild COVID-19. TCRdb analysed the 5' RACE reads with MiXCR anew, one entry per CDR3 protein. The sample has 300,000 to 350,000 distinct CDR3 sequences, approximately 15% seen once; the top ten hold roughly 21%. This clonotype originated in a man aged 18 to 30 who had mild COVID-19 (a few samples of this study predate the infection). Cell type and time point are not known. Sequenced: PBMCs or a T cell subset sorted from them (not recorded which).

CDR3 sequence (DNA): TGTGCCACCAGCACGGGCGGGGGCAATGAGCAGTTCTTC. Its protein product is CATSTGGGNEQFF. The J gene is TRBJ2-1, the V gene TRBV15, with 7 bases fitting TRBD2. This CDR3 contains 13 residues. V lost 4 bases to trimming and J lost 6 bases; unmatched junction nucleotides: 3. Germline values: CDR1 LNHNV, CDR2 YYDKDF (reference sequence).